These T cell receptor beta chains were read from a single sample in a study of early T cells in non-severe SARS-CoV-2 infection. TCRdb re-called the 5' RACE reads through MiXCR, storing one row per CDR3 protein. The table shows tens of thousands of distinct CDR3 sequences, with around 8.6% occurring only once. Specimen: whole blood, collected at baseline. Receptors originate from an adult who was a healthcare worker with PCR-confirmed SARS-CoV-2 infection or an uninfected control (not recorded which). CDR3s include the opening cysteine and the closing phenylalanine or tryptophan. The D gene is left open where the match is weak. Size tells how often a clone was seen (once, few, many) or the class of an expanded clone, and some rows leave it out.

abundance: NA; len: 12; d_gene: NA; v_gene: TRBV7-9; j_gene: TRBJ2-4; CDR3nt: TGTGCCAGCAGCGTAGGCACGGAGGGGCAGTACTTC; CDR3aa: CASSVGTEGQYF
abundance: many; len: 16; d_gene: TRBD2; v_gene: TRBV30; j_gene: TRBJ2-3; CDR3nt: TGTGCCTGGAGTGTCGGACTAGCGGGAGTGACAGATACGCAGTATTTT; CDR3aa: CAWSVGLAGVTDTQYF
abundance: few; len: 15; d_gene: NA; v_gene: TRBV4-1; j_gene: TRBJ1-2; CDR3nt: TGCGCCAGCAGCCAAGATCGAGTAGGGCACTATGGCTACACCTTC; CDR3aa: CASSQDRVGHYGYTF
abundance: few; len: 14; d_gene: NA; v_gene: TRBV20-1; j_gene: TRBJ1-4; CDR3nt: TGCAGTGCTAGCCCTCCACAGGGAAGTGAAAAACTGTTTTTT; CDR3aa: CSASPPQGSEKLFF
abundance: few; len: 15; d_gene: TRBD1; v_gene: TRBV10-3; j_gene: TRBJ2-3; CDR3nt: TGTGCCATCAGTGAGTCGACAGGGGGCCCAGATACGCAGTATTTT; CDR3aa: CAISESTGGPDTQYF
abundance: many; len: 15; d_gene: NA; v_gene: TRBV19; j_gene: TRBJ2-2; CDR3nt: TGTGCCAGTAGTATCCTTCTTACGGGCATCGGGGAGCTGTTTTTT; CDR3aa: CASSILLTGIGELFF
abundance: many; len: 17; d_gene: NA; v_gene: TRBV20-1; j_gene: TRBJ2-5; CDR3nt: TGCAGTGCTAGAGATACCTACAGAGATCCAGGGGACGAGACCCAGTACTTC; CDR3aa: CSARDTYRDPGDETQYF
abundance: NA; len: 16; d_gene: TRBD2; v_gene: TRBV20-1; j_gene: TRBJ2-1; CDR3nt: TGCAGTGCTAGAGACCCCGGGACTAGCGGATACAATGAGCAGTTCTTC; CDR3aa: CSARDPGTSGYNEQFF
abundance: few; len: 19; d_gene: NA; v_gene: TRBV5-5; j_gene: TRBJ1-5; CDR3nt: TGTGCCAGCAGCTTGTCCGGCGCAGGTACGGTTTGGGGCAATCAGCCCCAGCATTTT; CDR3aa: CASSLSGAGTVWGNQPQHF
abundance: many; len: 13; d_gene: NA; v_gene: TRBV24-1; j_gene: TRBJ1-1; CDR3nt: TGTGCCACCAGTGATTCGATGAACACTGAAGCTTTCTTT; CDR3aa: CATSDSMNTEAFF